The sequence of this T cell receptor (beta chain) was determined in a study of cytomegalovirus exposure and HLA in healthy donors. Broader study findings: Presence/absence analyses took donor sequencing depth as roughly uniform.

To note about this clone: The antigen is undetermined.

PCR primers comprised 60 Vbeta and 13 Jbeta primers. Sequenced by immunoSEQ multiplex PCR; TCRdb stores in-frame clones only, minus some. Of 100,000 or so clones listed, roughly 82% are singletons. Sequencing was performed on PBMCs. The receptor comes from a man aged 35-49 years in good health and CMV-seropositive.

The CDR3 reads CASSRRDLGNEQFF. DNA of the CDR3: TGTGCCAGCAGCCGCAGGGATCTGGGCAATGAGCAGTTCTTC. V is TRBV7-9 and J is TRBJ2-1; a weak D match, TRBD1 (5 bases). Germline V gives CDR1 SEHNR, CDR2 FQNEAQ (reference sequence). The CDR3 runs to 14 residues. The ends were cut back, 5 bases at V and 6 bases at J, with 14 bases in the middle.